This T cell receptor (beta chain) comes out of a study of PD-L1 blockade in urothelial cancer. Study background: Atezolizumab was started by patients in the mid-2010s at 1,200 mg intravenously every 3 weeks.

Repertoires were generated with immunoSEQ multiplex PCR, while TCRdb's copy carries only in-frame clones and drops some. The sample consists of around 100,000 clones, about nine tenths of them appearing once. Documented time point: pretreatment peripheral blood. The TCR was taken from a man between 60 and 70 years old with urothelial cancer. Specimen: PBMCs, collected around atezolizumab (anti-PD-L1) treatment.

The CDR3 is CASSHAQGARGYTF. In DNA, the CDR3 is TGTGCCAGCAGCCATGCACAGGGGGCGCGAGGCTACACCTTC. The chain carries TRBV4-2 and TRBJ1-2; 9 positions agree with TRBD1. The CDR3 length is 14 residues. With V trimmed by 3 bases and J by 8 bases, 7 bases remained unmatched. Germline CDR1 reads LGHNA; CDR2 reads YNFKEQ.